These 28 T cell receptor beta chains were all obtained from the same sample, sequenced in a study of CD8 T cells in ankylosing spondylitis. TCRdb called the 5' RACE reads again in MiXCR, with one record for every CDR3 protein. The sample lists about 240,000 distinct CDR3 sequences; about 9.1% were seen once. The specimen was blood, either unsorted or a sorted T cell fraction (not recorded which). All receptors come from a male donor with ankylosing spondylitis or in good health (not recorded which).

The CDR3 spells CASCLVLRGPGAQGTGQFF. CDR3 sequence (DNA): TGTGCCAGCTGTTTGGTTTTAAGGGGTCCGGGGGCGCAGGGTACAGGGCAGTTCTTC. V and J are TRBV11-2 and TRBJ2-1; possibly TRBD1 or TRBD2 for D (6 bases each). V shed 8 bases and J shed 12 bases, with 38 bases lying between them. The CDR3 consists of 19 residues. Per germline, CDR1 SGHAT and CDR2 FQNNGV.

Many counts were recorded for this clonotype. This chain links TRBV20-1 with TRBJ2-1; a possible D gene is TRBD1 (6 bases). Germline loops: CDR1 DFQATT, CDR2 SNEGSKA (reference sequence). CDR3 length: 12 amino acids. The germline V and J ends were trimmed by 5 bases and 6 bases, with 11 bases remaining between them. In DNA form, the CDR3 reads TGCAGTGCTTACAGGGAAACCAATGAGCAGTTCTTC. Amino acid sequence: CSAYRETNEQFF.

The V and J genes are TRBV2 and TRBJ1-2; D might be TRBD1 (6 bases). The ends were cut back, 5 bases at V and 5 bases at J, with 15 bases in the middle. Per germline, CDR1 SNHLY and CDR2 FYNNEI. There are 14 residues in the CDR3. The CDR3 loop is CASSKPIQGYGYTF. The CDR3 nucleotides read TGTGCCAGCAGTAAGCCCATCCAGGGGTATGGCTACACCTTC.

About this clonotype: With a much larger clone just one base away, this may be a read error. The J gene is TRBJ2-1, the V gene TRBV5-1; 9 bases fit TRBD1. The CDR3 spans 16 residues. CDR1 and CDR2 (germline): SGHRS, YFSETQ. Here the CDR3 DNA reads TGCGCCGGCAGCTTGGTGACAGGGGGGTTTTACAATGAGCAGTTCTTC. Translating it yields CAGSLVTGGFYNEQFF. Full variable domain (remainder filled in from reference TRBV5-1 and TRBJ2-1): KAGVTQTPRYLIKTRGQQVTLSCSPISGHRSVSWYQQTPGQGLQFLFEYFSETQRNKGNFPGRFSGRQFSNSRSEMNVSTLELGDSALYLCAGSLVTGGFYNEQFFGPGTRLTVL.

This clonotype has a handful of counts. This chain connects TRBV11-1 to TRBJ2-5; weak D call: TRBD2 (6 bases). V lost 3 bases and J lost 5, with 10 bases in between. This CDR3 contains 13 residues. Germline CDR1 and CDR2: SGHAT and FQDESV (reference sequence). The CDR3 spells CASSFVGGETQYF. The CDR3 DNA sequence: TGTGCCAGCAGCTTTGTCGGAGGGGAGACCCAGTACTTC. Full variable domain (missing parts from reference TRBV11-1 and TRBJ2-5): EAEVAQSPRYKITEKSQAVAFWCDPISGHATLYWYRQILGQGPELLVQFQDESVVDDSQLPKDRFSAERLKGVDSTLKIQPAELGDSAMYLCASSFVGGETQYFGPGTRLLVL.

This clonotype was counted many times. The chain carries TRBV12-3 or TRBV12-4 and TRBJ2-1; 8 nucleotides line up with TRBD1. The CDR3 covers 14 residues. V dropped 1 base and J dropped 9; count of bases not matched to a gene: 5. The CDR3 loop is CASSLGDRHSEQFF. The CDR3 coding sequence is TGTGCCAGCAGTTTAGGGGACAGGCATAGTGAGCAGTTCTTC.

This clonotype has a count of ten or more. Germline is not matched at one junction end, which may reflect a read error. The V call is TRBV20-1, the J call TRBJ2-5; D is ambiguous. CDR3 length: 12 residues. The V gene's germline CDR1 is DFQATT and CDR2 SNEGSKA (reference sequence). The CDR3 reads CSASTDQETQYF. CDR3 sequence (DNA): TGCAGTGCTAGCACCGACCAGGAGACCCAGTACTTC.

This clonotype was observed a handful of times. The chain recombines TRBV7-9 with TRBJ2-5; 8 bases are shared with TRBD2. There are 14 residues in the CDR3. After removal of 6 bases from V and 2 bases from J, the junction contained 5 bases not matched to a gene. Per the germline V gene, CDR1 is SEHNR and CDR2 is FQNEAQ (reference sequence). The CDR3 region is CASSTGGPQETQYF. The CDR3 DNA follows: TGTGCCAGCAGTACGGGGGGGCCTCAAGAGACCCAGTACTTC.

J is TRBJ2-3 and V is TRBV5-1; tentatively, D is TRBD2 (7 bases). Trimming stripped 8 bases from V and 2 bases from J, with 15 bases between. The V gene's germline CDR1 is SGHRS and CDR2 YFSETQ. This CDR3 is built from 14 residues. The CDR3 here is CASGGGPNTDTQYF. DNA for the CDR3: TGCGCCAGTGGGGGGGGCCCCAACACAGATACGCAGTATTTT.

This clonotype appeared once. The chain links TRBV7-9 to TRBJ1-6; D remains unclear. The germline CDR1 and CDR2 sequences are SEHNR and FQNEAQ (reference sequence). The CDR3 totals 17 residues. V was pared by 1 base and J by 0 bases, with 10 bases between. CDR3 DNA sequence: TGTGCCAGCAGCTTAGAGATAGATTACTCCTATAATTCACCCCTCCACTTT. Translated, it gives CASSLEIDYSYNSPLHF.

This clonotype was observed many times. The V and J genes are TRBV7-2 and TRBJ1-5; possible D gene TRBD1, 5 bases. This CDR3 comprises 15 residues. In germline, CDR1 is SGHTA, CDR2 FQGNSA. V lost 5 bases, J lost 4 bases, and 15 bases lay in between. The DNA of the CDR3 is TGTGCCAGCAGCCTATCGGGACCTCAAAATCAGCCCCAGCATTTT. This sequence encodes CASSLSGPQNQPQHF.

This clonotype was picked up many times. This sequence joins TRBV5-1 and TRBJ2-1; 9 nucleotides match TRBD1. There are 14 residues in the CDR3. Unmatched junction bases numbered 7, after V lost 7 bases and J lost 5 bases. Germline V gene sequence: CDR1 SGHRS, CDR2 YFSETQ. As DNA, the CDR3 is TGCGCCAGCGGACGGGACAGGGCGGACAATGAGCAGTTCTTC. This codes for CASGRDRADNEQFF.

Many counts were recorded for this clonotype. The V call is TRBV20-1, the J call TRBJ1-2; D gene uncertain. Per germline, CDR1 DFQATT and CDR2 SNEGSKA (reference sequence). The CDR3 contains 13 residues. The V end lost 3 bases, the J end lost 1 base, and 9 bases lay between the germline ends. The CDR3 coding sequence is TGCAGTGCTAGCGAGGTGCATAACTATGGCTACACCTTC. The encoded protein is CSASEVHNYGYTF.

This clonotype was counted once. V is TRBV6-2 or TRBV6-3 and J is TRBJ2-7; D unresolved. The CDR3 extends over 16 amino acids. The germline V gene has CDR1 MNHEY and CDR2 SVGEGT. The germline V and J ends were trimmed by 3 bases and 2 bases, with 17 bases remaining between them. CDR3 protein: CASSYTRPSWAYEQYF. In DNA, the CDR3 is TGTGCCAGCAGTTATACAAGGCCCTCGTGGGCCTACGAGCAGTACTTC.

Ten or more counts support this clonotype. The chain is built from TRBV2 and TRBJ1-5; 12 positions match TRBD1. The junction had 19 bases not matched to a gene; V was cut back by 11 bases and J by 8 bases. Germline V gene data show CDR1 as SNHLY and CDR2 as FYNNEI. The CDR3 loop spans 17 amino acids. This CDR3 reads CACTYGSGTGGRKPQHF. CDR3 in DNA: TGTGCCTGCACATATGGTTCCGGGACAGGGGGCAGGAAGCCCCAGCATTTT.

This clonotype was recorded many times. J is TRBJ2-7 and V is TRBV6-5; 9 positions match TRBD1. V trimming: 2 bases; J trimming: 0 bases; junction bases outside the gene matches: 5. The CDR3 runs 16 residues. Germline V gene sequence: CDR1 MNHEY, CDR2 SVGAGI. The CDR3 region is CASSYRRTGDSYEQYF. The DNA of the CDR3 is TGTGCCAGCAGTTACCGCCGGACAGGGGACTCCTACGAGCAGTACTTC.

This clonotype has at least ten counts. The chain combines TRBV20-1 with TRBJ2-1, with D perhaps TRBD1 or TRBD2 (5 bases each). V was trimmed by 6 bases and J by 12 bases, leaving 27 bases between them. CDR3 length equals 15 residues. Per germline, CDR1 DFQATT and CDR2 SNEGSKA (reference sequence). CDR3 nucleotide sequence: TGCAGTGCCTCCAACCTCCGGGACGTATCGGATGGGCAGTTCTTC. Encoded protein: CSASNLRDVSDGQFF.

In this sample, this clonotype turned up many times. The rearrangement links TRBV12-5 to TRBJ1-2; D is unclear. The CDR3 spans 16 residues. Germline CDR1 and CDR2: LGHNT and FRNRAP. V was pared by 2 bases and J by 6 bases, with 19 bases between. The CDR3 DNA sequence: TGTGCTAGTGGTTTGACAAACCGGGGTCCCTGGGATGGCTACACCTTC. Translating gives CASGLTNRGPWDGYTF.

This clonotype was picked up many times. The rearrangement links TRBV7-2 to TRBJ2-6; no clear D. Between the trimmed V and J ends, which lost 5 bases and 0 bases, there was a span of 5 bases. CDR3 length equals 14 residues. The germline V gene encodes CDR1 SGHTA and CDR2 FQGNSA. DNA of the CDR3: TGTGCCAGCAGCCCCCTCTCTGGGGCCAACGTCCTGACTTTC. Translation: CASSPLSGANVLTF.

This clonotype was observed many times. The chain carries TRBV6-4 and TRBJ2-2, with D perhaps matching TRBD1 (6 bases). The V end was cut by 4 bases, the J end by 4 bases, with 7 bases between. This CDR3 has 13 amino acids. CDR1 and CDR2 from the germline V gene are MRHNA and SNTAGT. The CDR3 region has the DNA TGTGCCAGCAGTGCACAGGGCACCGGGGAGCTGTTTTTT. Its translation is CASSAQGTGELFF.

Ten or more counts support this clonotype. The chain joins TRBV20-1 to TRBJ2-1; D possibly corresponds to TRBD1 (6 bases). Germline CDR1 is DFQATT and CDR2 is SNEGSKA (reference sequence). CDR3 size: 11 residues. Trimming took off 5 bases at V and 10 bases at J, with 12 bases between the two ends. DNA of the CDR3: TGCAGTGCTCAGGTCGACAGGGAGCAGTTCTTC. Translation gives CSAQVDREQFF.

This clonotype was recorded many times. This chain links TRBV7-6 with TRBJ1-1; no firm D call. This CDR3 has 13 amino acids. The V gene lost 0 bases and the J gene lost 8 bases, with 10 bases spanning the gap. Germline lookup yields CDR1 SGHVS and CDR2 FNYEAQ. CDR3 protein: CASSLAFAAEAFF. The CDR3 nucleotides are TGTGCCAGCAGCTTAGCCTTCGCTGCAGAAGCTTTCTTT.

This clonotype appeared many times. This chain joins TRBV29-1 and TRBJ2-5; D might be TRBD2 (6 bases). CDR1 and CDR2 from the germline V gene are SQVTM and ANQGSEA. The CDR3 loop spans 14 amino acids. V lost 6 bases to trimming and J lost 4 bases, with 18 bases between them. For the CDR3, the DNA is TGCAGCGTGGGGAAGGGTTACGGGGGAGAGACCCAGTACTTC. It codes for CSVGKGYGGETQYF.

The chain recombines TRBV7-3 with TRBJ2-1, with TRBD1 identical over 9 bases. The CDR3 is 15 amino acids. CDR1 is SGHTA and CDR2 is FQGTGA in the germline V gene. The trim removed 5 bases at V and 3 bases at J, leaving 5 bases unmatched. The CDR3 is CASSPGQGGYNEQFF. The CDR3 bases are TGTGCCAGCAGCCCGGGACAGGGAGGCTACAATGAGCAGTTCTTC.

This clonotype has a handful of counts. The chain combines TRBV20-1 with TRBJ2-3, with 9 bases matching TRBD2. The CDR3 runs to 17 residues. Germline CDR1 is DFQATT and CDR2 is SNEGSKA (reference sequence). After removal of 6 bases from V and 7 bases from J, the junction contained 20 bases not matched to a gene. CDR3 in DNA: TGCAGTGCACCCTTCCGGGGCGGGAGGGCACGGGTAAATACGCAGTATTTT. Its translation is CSAPFRGGRARVNTQYF.

This clonotype was recorded many times. CDR3 sequence: CASSQDRDPSNQPQHF. The CDR3 DNA follows: TGCGCCAGCAGCCAAGACAGGGACCCTAGCAATCAGCCCCAGCATTTT. The chain employs TRBV4-3 and TRBJ1-5; tentative D call: TRBD1 (5 bases). Germline V gives CDR1 LGHNA, CDR2 YSLEER. V lost 0 bases, J lost 0 bases, and 9 bases lay in between. The CDR3 runs to 16 residues.

This clonotype has ten or more counts. The rearrangement uses TRBV29-1 and TRBJ2-1, with TRBD2 matching over 9 bases. Unmatched junction bases numbered 9, after V lost 6 bases and J lost 3 bases. The germline V gene encodes CDR1 SQVTM and CDR2 ANQGSEA. This CDR3 comprises 15 residues. CDR3 bases: TGCAGCGTCGCCCGGCCTAGCGGGGACTACAATGAGCAGTTCTTC. It yields the protein CSVARPSGDYNEQFF.

This clonotype was seen repeatedly, ten times or more. V is TRBV6-5 and J is TRBJ2-3; maybe TRBD1 (5 bases). V lost 0 bases, J lost 8 bases, and 15 bases lay in between. The germline V gene has CDR1 MNHEY and CDR2 SVGAGI. The CDR3 has 15 residues. CDR3 bases: TGTGCCAGCAGTTACTCGAAAGATGGGGCCTCTACGCAGTATTTT. Translated, it gives CASSYSKDGASTQYF.